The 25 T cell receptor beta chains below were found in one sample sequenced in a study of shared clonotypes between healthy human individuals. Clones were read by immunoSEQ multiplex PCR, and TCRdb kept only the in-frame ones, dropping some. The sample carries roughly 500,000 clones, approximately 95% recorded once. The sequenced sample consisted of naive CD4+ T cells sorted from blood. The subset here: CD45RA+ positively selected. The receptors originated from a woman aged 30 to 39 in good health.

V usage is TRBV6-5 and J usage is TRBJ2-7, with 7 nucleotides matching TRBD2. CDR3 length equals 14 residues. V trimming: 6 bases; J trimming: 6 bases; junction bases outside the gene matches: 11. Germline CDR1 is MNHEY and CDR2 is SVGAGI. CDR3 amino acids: CASRSTSRAREQYF. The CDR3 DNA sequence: TGTGCCAGCAGATCGACTAGCAGGGCTCGCGAGCAGTACTTC.

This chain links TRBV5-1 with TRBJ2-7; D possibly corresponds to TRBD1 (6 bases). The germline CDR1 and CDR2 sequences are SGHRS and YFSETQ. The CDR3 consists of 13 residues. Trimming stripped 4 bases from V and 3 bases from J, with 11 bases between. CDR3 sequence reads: CASSPGQFYEQYF. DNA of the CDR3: TGCGCCAGCAGCCCCGGACAGTTCTACGAGCAGTACTTC.

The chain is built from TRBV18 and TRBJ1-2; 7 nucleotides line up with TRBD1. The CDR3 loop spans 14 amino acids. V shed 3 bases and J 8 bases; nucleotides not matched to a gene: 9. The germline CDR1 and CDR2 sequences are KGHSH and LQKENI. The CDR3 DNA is TGTGCCAGCTCACCCCAGGGACAGCAGGCGGGCTACACCTTC. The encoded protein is CASSPQGQQAGYTF.

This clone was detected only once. The CDR3 is CASSLGPSSYEQYF. In DNA form, the CDR3 reads TGTGCCAGCAGCTTAGGTCCAAGCTCCTACGAGCAGTACTTC. The chain recombines TRBV7-2 with TRBJ2-7; D call uncertain. The CDR3 runs to 14 residues. Trimming removed 1 base at V and 0 bases at J, with 7 bases between. CDR1 and CDR2 (germline): SGHTA, FQGNSA.

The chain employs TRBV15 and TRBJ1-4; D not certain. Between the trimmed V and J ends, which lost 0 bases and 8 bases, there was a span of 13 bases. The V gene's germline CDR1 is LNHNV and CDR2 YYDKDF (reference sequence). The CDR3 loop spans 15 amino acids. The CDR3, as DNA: TGTGCCACCAGCAGAGATCCCGGACCTGGGGAAAAACTGTTTTTT. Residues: CATSRDPGPGEKLFF. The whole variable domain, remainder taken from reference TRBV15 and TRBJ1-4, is DAMVIQNPRYQVTQFGKPVTLSCSQTLNHNVMYWYQQKSSQAPKLLFHYYDKDFNNEADTPDNFQSRRPNTSFCFLDIRSPGLGDTAMYLCATSRDPGPGEKLFFGSGTQLSVL.

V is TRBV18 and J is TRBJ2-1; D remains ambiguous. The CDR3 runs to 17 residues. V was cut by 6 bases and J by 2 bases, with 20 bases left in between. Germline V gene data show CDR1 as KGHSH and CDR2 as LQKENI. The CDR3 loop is CASSTLDPLIPYNEQFF. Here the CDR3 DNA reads TGTGCCAGCTCCACCCTGGACCCCCTGATACCCTACAATGAGCAGTTCTTC.

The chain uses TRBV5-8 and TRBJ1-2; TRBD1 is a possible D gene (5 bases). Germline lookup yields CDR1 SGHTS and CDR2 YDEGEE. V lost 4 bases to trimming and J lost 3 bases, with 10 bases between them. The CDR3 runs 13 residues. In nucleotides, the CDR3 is TGTGCCAGCAGCCCAGACAGCTACTATGGCTACACCTTC. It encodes CASSPDSYYGYTF.

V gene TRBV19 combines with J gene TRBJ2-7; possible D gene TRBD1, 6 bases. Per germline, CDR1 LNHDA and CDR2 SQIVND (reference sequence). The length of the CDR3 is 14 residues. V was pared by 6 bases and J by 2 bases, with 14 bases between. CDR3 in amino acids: CASRQGPFPYEQYF. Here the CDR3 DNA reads TGTGCCAGTAGACAGGGTCCTTTCCCCTACGAGCAGTACTTC.

The CDR3 is CASRREVNTEAFF. CDR3 nucleotides: TGTGCCAGCAGGCGAGAAGTGAACACTGAAGCTTTCTTT. The chain joins TRBV27 to TRBJ1-1; the D is unclear. Trimming took off 6 bases at V and 0 bases at J, with 8 bases between the two ends. CDR1 is MNHEY, CDR2 SMNVEV, per germline (reference sequence). This CDR3 comprises 13 residues.

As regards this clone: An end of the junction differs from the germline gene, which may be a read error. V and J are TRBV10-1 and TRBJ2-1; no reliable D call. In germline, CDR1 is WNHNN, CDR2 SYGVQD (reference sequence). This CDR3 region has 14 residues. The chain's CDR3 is CASSESGRTAKVVF. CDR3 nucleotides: TGCGCCAGCAGTGAGTCGGGCCGGACGGCCAAAGTCGTCTTC.

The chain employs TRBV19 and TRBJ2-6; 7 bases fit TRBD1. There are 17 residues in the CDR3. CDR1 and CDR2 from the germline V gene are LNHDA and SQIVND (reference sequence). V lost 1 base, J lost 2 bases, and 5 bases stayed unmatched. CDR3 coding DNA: TGTGCCAGTAGTATAGGACAGGGTGAAGCTGGGGCCAACGTCCTGACTTTC. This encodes CASSIGQGEAGANVLTF.

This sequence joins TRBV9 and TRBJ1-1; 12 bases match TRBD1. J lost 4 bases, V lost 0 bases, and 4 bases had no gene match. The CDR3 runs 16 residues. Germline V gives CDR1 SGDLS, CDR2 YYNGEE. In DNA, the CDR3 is TGTGCCAGCAGCGTAGGGGGGACAGGGGGCCTCACTGAAGCTTTCTTT. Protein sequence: CASSVGGTGGLTEAFF.

The CDR3 sequence is CASSPGTSKGTGELFF. The CDR3 nucleotides are TGTGCCAGCAGCCCTGGGACATCAAAAGGAACCGGGGAGCTGTTTTTT. The chain joins TRBV11-3 to TRBJ2-2, with D possibly TRBD1 on 6 matching bases. From germline, CDR1 is SGHNT and CDR2 YENEEA. This CDR3 is 16 amino acids long. The V end was cut by 5 bases, the J end by 5 bases, with 18 bases between.

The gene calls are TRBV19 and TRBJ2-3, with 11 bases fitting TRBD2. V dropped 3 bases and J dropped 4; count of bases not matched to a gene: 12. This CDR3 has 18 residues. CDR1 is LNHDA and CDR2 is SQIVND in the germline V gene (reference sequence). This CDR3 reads CASSIAIAGGPSADTQYF. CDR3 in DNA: TGTGCCAGTAGTATCGCGATAGCGGGAGGGCCCTCGGCAGATACGCAGTATTTT.

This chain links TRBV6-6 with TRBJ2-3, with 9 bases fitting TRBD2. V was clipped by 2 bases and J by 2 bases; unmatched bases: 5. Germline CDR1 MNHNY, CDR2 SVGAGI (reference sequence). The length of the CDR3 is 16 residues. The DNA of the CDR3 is TGTGCCAGCAGTTACCCCACTAGCGGGCCCACAGATACGCAGTATTTT. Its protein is CASSYPTSGPTDTQYF.

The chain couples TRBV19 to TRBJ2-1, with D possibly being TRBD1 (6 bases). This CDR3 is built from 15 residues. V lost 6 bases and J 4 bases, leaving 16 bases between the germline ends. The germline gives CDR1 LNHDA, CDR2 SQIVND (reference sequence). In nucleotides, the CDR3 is TGTGCCAGTAGCCCGTCCAGGGGTGGGTACAATGAGCAGTTCTTC. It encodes CASSPSRGGYNEQFF.

The CDR3 reads CASSPLGAGSFGANVLTF. The CDR3 coding sequence is TGTGCCAGTAGTCCCTTGGGGGCAGGGAGCTTTGGGGCCAACGTCCTGACTTTC. V gene TRBV19 combines with J gene TRBJ2-6, with a possible D match to TRBD1 (6 bases). V dropped 5 bases and J dropped 3 bases, with 20 bases sitting between them. Germline loops: CDR1 LNHDA, CDR2 SQIVND (reference sequence). CDR3 length: 18 amino acids.

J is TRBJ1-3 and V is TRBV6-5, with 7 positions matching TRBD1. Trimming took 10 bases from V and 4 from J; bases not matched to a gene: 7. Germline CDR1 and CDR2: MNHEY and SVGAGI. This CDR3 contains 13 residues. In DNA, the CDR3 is TGTGCCACCCGTACAGGGGCCGGAAACACCATATATTTT. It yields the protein CATRTGAGNTIYF.

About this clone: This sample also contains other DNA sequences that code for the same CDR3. In DNA form, the CDR3 reads TGTGCCAGCAGTCTAGCGGGCGCAGATACGCAGTATTTT. Protein: CASSLAGADTQYF. This sequence joins TRBV7-2 and TRBJ2-3, with 8 bases lining up with TRBD2. Trimming removed 6 bases from V and 4 bases from J; junction bases left unmatched: 3. Germline V gene sequence: CDR1 SGHTA, CDR2 FQGNSA. The length of the CDR3 is 13 residues. The full variable domain, completed using reference TRBV7-2 and TRBJ2-3, is GAGVSQSPSNKVTEKGKDVELRCDPISGHTALYWYRQSLGQGLEFLIYFQGNSAPDKSGLPSDRFSAERTGGSVSTLTIQRTQQEDSAVYLCASSLAGADTQYFGPGTRLTVL.

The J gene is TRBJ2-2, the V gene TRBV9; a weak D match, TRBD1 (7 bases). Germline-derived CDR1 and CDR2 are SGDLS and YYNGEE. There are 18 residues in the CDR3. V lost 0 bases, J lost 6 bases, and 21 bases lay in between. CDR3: CASSVVGGGGLRAGELFF. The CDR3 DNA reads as TGTGCCAGCAGCGTAGTTGGAGGGGGCGGCCTACGAGCCGGGGAGCTGTTTTTT.

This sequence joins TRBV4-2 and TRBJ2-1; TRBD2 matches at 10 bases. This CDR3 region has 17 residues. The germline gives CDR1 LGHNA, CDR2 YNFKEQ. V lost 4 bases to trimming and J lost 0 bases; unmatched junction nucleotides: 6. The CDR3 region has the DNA TGTGCCAGCAGCCCGACCGCTAGCGGGAGCTCCTACAATGAGCAGTTCTTC. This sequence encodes CASSPTASGSSYNEQFF.

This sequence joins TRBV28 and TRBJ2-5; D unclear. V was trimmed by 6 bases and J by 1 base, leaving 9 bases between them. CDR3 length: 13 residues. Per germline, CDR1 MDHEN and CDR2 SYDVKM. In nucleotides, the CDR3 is TGTGCCAGCAGCGACCCTACCCAAGAGACCCAGTACTTC. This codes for CASSDPTQETQYF.

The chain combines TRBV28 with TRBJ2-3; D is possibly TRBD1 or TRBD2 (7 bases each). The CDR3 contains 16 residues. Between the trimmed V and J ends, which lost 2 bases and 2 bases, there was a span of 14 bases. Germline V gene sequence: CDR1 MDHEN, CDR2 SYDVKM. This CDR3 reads CASSLRAGQLTDTQYF. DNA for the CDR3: TGTGCCAGCAGTTTACGAGCGGGACAGCTCACAGATACGCAGTATTTT.

The DNA of the CDR3 is TGTGCCAGCAGTGATTCATGGAACACCGGGGAGCTGTTTTTT. It is translated as CASSDSWNTGELFF. The gene calls are TRBV2 and TRBJ2-2; D is unresolved. CDR1 is SNHLY, CDR2 FYNNEI, per germline. The CDR3 is 14 residues long. V was trimmed by 3 bases and J by 1 base, leaving 6 bases between them.

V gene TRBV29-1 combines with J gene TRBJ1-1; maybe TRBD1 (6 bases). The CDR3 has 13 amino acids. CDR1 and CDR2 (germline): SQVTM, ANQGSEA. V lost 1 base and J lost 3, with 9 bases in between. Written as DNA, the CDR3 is TGCAGCGTTGAAGGGACAGAGGACACTGAAGCTTTCTTT. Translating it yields CSVEGTEDTEAFF.